These T cell receptor beta chains were read from a single sample in a study of PD-1 blockade in mismatch repair-deficient tumors. Only in-frame clones appear in the TCRdb table, and some are missing; sequencing was by immunoSEQ multiplex PCR. The sample carries under 150,000 clones, about 90% recorded once. Sequencing used peripheral blood, obtained almost 74 weeks after starting pembrolizumab. The receptors were sampled from an adult with mismatch repair-deficient cancer. Both conserved end residues are part of each CDR3. Fields, in order: J gene, V gene, CDR3 protein.

TRBJ2-3	TRBV27	CASTGQGSTDTQYF
TRBJ2-1	TRBV27	CASKTTSGSSYNEQFF
TRBJ2-1	TRBV6-6	CASSLSGRSSYNEQFF
TRBJ1-1	TRBV9	CASSVIPGNTEAFF
TRBJ1-1	TRBV5-4	CASSLEGRISEAFF
TRBJ2-7	TRBV11-2	CASSHGQGARGRSYEQYF
TRBJ2-2	TRBV5-1	CASSLSPRATNTGELFF
TRBJ2-7	TRBV5-6	CASTWGTGRYEQYF
TRBJ2-2	TRBV28	CASRNTGELFF
TRBJ2-6	TRBV11-2	CASSFVQVSGANVLTF
TRBJ2-7	TRBV19	CASSIGTGVYEQYF
TRBJ1-2	TRBV5-6	CASSLGGRGIEVGYTF
TRBJ2-3	TRBV7-9	CASSLQGGTDTQYF
TRBJ2-1	TRBV29-1	CSVSESSFYDEQFF
TRBJ2-7	TRBV5-4	CASSYGLSYEQYF